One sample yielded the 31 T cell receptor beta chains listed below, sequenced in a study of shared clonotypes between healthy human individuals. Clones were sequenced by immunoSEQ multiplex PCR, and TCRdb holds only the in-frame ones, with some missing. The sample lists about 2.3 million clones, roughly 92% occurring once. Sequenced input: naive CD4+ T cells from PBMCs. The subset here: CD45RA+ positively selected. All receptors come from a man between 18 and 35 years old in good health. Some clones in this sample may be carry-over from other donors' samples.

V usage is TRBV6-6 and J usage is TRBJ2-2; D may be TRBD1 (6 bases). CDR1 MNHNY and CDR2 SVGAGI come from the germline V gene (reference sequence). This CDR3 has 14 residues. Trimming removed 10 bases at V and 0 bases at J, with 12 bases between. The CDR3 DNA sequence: TGTGCCACCCAGAGGGGGACGAACACCGGGGAGCTGTTTTTT. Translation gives CATQRGTNTGELFF.

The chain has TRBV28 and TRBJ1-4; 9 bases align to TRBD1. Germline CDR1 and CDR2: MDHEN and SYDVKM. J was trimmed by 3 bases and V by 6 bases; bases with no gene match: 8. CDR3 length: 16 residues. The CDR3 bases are TGTGCCAGCAGCCTACCGGGACAGGGTTCTAATGAAAAACTGTTTTTT. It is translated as CASSLPGQGSNEKLFF.

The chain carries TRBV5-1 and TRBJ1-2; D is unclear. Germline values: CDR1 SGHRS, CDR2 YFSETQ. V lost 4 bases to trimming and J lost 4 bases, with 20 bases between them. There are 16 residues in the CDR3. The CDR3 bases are TGCGCCAGCAGCCCGGCCCCGTCCCCTTTCCTCTATGGCTACACCTTC. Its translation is CASSPAPSPFLYGYTF.

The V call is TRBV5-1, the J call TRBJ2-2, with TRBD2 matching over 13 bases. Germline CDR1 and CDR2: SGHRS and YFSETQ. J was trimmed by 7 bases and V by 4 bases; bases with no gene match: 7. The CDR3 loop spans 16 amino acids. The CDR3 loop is CASSPGLAGTGGELFF. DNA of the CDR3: TGCGCCAGCAGCCCGGGACTAGCGGGAACCGGCGGGGAGCTGTTTTTT.

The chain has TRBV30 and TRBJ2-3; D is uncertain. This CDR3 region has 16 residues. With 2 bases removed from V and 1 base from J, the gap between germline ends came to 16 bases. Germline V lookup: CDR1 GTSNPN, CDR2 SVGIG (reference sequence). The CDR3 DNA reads TGTGCCTGGAGTATTTCGCCTCAACCCCGCACAGATACGCAGTATTTT. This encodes CAWSISPQPRTDTQYF.

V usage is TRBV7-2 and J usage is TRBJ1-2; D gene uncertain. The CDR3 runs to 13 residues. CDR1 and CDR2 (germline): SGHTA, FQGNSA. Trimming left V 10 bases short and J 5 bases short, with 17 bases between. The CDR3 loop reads CAIQLSAEYGYTF. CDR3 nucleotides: TGTGCCATCCAGCTATCGGCAGAGTATGGCTACACCTTC.

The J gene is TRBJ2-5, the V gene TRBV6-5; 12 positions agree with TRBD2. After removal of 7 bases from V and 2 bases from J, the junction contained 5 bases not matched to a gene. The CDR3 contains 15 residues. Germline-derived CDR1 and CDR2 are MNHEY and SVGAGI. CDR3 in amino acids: CASTELAGGQETQYF. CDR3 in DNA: TGTGCCAGCACCGAACTAGCGGGGGGTCAAGAGACCCAGTACTTC.

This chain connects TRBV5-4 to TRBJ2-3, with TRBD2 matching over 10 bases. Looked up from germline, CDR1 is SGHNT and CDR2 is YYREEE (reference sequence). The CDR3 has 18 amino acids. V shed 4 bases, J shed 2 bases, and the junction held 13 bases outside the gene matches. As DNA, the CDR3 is TGTGCCAGCAGCCACCTCCCTGGGACTAGCGAGTTCACAGATACGCAGTATTTT. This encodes CASSHLPGTSEFTDTQYF.

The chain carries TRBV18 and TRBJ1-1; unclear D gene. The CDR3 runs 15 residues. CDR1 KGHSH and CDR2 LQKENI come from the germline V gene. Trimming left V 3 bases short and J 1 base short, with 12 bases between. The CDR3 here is CASSPLTPGNTEAFF. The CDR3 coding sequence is TGTGCCAGCTCACCGTTGACTCCCGGGAACACTGAAGCTTTCTTT.

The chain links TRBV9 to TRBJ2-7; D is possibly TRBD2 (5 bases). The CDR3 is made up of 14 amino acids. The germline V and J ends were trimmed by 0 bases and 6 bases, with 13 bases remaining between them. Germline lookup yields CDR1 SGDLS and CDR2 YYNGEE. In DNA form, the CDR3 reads TGTGCCAGCAGCGTAGGTAGCGTCGATGCCGAGCAGTACTTC. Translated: CASSVGSVDAEQYF.

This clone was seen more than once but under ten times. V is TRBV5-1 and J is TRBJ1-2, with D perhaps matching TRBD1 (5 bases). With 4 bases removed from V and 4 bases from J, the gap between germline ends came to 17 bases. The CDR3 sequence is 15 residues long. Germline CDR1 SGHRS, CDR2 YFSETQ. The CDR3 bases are TGCGCCAGCAGCCCAGGAGGGACGTCTACCTATGGCTACACCTTC. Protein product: CASSPGGTSTYGYTF.

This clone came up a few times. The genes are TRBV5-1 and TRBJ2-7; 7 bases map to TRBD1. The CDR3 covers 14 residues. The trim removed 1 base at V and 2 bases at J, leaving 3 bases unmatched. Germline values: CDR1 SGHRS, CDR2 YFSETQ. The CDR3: CASSLTGAPYEQYF. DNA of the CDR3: TGCGCCAGCAGCTTGACAGGGGCCCCCTACGAGCAGTACTTC.

CDR3 nucleotide sequence: TGTGCCAGCTCAACCTCAGGGACCGGGGAGCTGTTTTTT. As protein: CASSTSGTGELFF. V gene TRBV18 combines with J gene TRBJ2-2; the D gene is possibly TRBD1 (5 bases). Germline V gene lookup returns CDR1 KGHSH and CDR2 LQKENI. The ends were cut back, 5 bases at V and 5 bases at J, with 9 bases in the middle. This CDR3 comprises 13 residues.

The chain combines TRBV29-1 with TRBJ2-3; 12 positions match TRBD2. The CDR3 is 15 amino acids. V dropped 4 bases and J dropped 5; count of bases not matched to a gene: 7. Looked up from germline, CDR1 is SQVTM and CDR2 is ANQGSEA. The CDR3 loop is CSVGLAGGPGDTQYF. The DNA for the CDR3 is TGCAGCGTTGGCCTAGCGGGGGGGCCCGGAGATACGCAGTATTTT.

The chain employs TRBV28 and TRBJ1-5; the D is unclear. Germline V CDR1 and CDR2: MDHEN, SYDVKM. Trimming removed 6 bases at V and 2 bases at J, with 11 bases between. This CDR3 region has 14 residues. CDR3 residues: CASSPVWGNQPQHF. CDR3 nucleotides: TGTGCCAGCAGCCCCGTCTGGGGCAATCAGCCCCAGCATTTT.

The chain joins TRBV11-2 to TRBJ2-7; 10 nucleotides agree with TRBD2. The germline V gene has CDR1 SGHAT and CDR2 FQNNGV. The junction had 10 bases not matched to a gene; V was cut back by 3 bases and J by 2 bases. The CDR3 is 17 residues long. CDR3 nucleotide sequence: TGTGCCAGCAGCTTCCCCCGGTCCAGCGGGAGGGCCTACGAGCAGTACTTC. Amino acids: CASSFPRSSGRAYEQYF.

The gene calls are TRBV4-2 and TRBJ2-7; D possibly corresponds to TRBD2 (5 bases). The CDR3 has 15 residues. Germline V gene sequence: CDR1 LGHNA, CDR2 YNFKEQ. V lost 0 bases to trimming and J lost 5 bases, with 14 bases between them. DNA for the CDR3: TGTGCCAGCAGCCAAGACAAGAGGGTAGGGCACGAGCAGTACTTC. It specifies CASSQDKRVGHEQYF.

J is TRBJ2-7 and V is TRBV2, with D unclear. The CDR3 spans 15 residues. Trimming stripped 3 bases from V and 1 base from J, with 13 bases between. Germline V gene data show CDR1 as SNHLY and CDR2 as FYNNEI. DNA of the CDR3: TGTGCCAGCAGTGAGTCGGCTGCAGTATCCTACGAGCAGTACTTC. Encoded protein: CASSESAAVSYEQYF.

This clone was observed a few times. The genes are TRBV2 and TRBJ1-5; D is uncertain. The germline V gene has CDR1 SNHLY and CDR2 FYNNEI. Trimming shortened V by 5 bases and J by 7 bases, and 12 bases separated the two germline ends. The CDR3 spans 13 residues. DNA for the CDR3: TGTGCCAGCAGTATCGAAGGGTTACAGCCCCAGCATTTT. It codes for CASSIEGLQPQHF.

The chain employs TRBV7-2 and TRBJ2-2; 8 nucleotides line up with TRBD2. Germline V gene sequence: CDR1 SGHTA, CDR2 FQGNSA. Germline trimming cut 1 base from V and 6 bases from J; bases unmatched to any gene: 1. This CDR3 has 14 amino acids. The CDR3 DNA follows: TGTGCCAGCAGCTTAGACGGGGGGGCCGGGGAGCTGTTTTTT. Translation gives CASSLDGGAGELFF. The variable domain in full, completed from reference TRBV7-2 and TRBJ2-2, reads GAGVSQSPSNKVTEKGKDVELRCDPISGHTALYWYRQSLGQGLEFLIYFQGNSAPDKSGLPSDRFSAERTGGSVSTLTIQRTQQEDSAVYLCASSLDGGAGELFFGEGSRLTVL.

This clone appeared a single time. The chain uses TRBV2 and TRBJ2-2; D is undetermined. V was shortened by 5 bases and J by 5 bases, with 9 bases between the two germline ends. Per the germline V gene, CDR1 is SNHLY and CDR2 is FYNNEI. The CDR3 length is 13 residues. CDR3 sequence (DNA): TGTGCCAGCAGTAGTAGATGGACCGGGGAGCTGTTTTTT. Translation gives CASSSRWTGELFF.

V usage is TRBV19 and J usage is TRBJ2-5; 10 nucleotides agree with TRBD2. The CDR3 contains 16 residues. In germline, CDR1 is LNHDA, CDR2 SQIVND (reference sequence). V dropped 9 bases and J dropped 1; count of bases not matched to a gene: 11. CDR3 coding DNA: TGTGCCAGGCACAATCTGGGACTAGCGATCCAAGAGACCCAGTACTTC. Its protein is CARHNLGLAIQETQYF.

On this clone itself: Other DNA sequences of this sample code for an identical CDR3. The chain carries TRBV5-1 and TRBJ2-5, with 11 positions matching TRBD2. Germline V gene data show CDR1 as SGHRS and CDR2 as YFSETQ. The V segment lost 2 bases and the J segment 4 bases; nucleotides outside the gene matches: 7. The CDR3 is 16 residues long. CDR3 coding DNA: TGCGCCAGCAGCTTAGGGCTAGCGGGAGGAGGAGAGACCCAGTACTTC. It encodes CASSLGLAGGGETQYF.

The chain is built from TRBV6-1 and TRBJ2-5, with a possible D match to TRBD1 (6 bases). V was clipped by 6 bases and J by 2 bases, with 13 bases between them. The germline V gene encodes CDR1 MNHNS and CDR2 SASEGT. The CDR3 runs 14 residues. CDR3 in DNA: TGTGCCAGCAGGAAGGGACATTTTCAAGAGACCCAGTACTTC. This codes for CASRKGHFQETQYF.

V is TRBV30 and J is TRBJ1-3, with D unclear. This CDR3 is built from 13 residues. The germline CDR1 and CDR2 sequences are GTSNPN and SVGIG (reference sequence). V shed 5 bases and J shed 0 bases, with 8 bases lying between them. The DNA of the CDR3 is TGTGCCTGGGGACTCCTCTCTGGAAACACCATATATTTT. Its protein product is CAWGLLSGNTIYF.

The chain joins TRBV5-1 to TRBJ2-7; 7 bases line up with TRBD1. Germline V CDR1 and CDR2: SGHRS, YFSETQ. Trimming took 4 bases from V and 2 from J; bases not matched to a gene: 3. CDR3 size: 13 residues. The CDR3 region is CASSGDSPYEQYF. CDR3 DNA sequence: TGCGCCAGCAGCGGGGACAGCCCCTACGAGCAGTACTTC.

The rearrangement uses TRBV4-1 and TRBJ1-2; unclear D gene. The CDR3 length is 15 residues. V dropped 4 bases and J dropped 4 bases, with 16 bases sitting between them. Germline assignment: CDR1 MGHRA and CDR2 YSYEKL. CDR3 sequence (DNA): TGCGCCAGCAGCCCTTCGGGATCCCGGGGCTATGGCTACACCTTC. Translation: CASSPSGSRGYGYTF.

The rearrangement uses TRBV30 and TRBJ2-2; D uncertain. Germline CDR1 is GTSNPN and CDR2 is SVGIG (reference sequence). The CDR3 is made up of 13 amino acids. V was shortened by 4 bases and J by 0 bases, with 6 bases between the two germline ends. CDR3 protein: CAWKQTNTGELFF. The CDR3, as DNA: TGTGCCTGGAAACAGACGAACACCGGGGAGCTGTTTTTT.

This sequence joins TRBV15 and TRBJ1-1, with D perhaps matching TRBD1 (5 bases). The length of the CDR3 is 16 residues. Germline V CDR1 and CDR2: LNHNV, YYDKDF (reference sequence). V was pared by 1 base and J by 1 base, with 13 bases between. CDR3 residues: CATSRGQGTANTEAFF. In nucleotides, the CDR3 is TGTGCCACCAGCAGAGGCCAAGGGACGGCGAACACTGAAGCTTTCTTT.

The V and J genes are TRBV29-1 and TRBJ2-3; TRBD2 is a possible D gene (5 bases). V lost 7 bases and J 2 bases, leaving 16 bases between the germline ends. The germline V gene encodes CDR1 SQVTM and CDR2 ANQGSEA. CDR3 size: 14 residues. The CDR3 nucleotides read TGCAGCGCGCGCACCGGGGTATACACAGATACGCAGTATTTT. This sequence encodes CSARTGVYTDTQYF.

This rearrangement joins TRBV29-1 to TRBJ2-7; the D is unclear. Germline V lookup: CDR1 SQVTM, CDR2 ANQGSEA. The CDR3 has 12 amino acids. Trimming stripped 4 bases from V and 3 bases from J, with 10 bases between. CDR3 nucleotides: TGCAGCGTTGCGAGTCAGGTCTACGAGCAGTACTTC. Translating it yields CSVASQVYEQYF.